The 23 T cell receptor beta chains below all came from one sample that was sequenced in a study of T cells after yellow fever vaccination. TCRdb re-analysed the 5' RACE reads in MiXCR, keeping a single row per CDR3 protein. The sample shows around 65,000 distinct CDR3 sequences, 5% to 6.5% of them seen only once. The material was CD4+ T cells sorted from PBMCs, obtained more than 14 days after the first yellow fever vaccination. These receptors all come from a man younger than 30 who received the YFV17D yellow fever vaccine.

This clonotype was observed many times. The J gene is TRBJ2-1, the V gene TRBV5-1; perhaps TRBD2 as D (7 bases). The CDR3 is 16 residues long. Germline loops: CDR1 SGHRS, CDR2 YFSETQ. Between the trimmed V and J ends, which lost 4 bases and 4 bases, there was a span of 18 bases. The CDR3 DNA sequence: TGCGCCAGCAGCGAGCAGGTCGGGGGGCGATACAATGAGCAGTTCTTC. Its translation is CASSEQVGGRYNEQFF.

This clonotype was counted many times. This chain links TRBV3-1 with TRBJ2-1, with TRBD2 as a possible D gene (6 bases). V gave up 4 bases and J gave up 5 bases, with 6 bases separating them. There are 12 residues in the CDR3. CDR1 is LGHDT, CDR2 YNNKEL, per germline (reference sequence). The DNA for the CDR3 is TGTGCCAGCAGCCGGACTAACAATGAGCAGTTCTTC. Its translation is CASSRTNNEQFF.

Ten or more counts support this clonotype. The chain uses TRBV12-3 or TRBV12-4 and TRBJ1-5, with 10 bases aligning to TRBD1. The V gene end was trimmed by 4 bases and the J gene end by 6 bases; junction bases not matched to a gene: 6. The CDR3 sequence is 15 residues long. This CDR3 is CASSSRQGAGQPQHF. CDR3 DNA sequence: TGTGCCAGCAGTTCGCGACAGGGGGCTGGTCAGCCCCAGCATTTT.

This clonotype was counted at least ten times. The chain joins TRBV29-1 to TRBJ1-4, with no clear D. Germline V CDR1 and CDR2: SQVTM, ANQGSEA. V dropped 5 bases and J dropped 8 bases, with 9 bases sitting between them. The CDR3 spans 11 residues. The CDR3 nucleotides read TGCAGCGTTTTAAGTGAGGAAAAACTGTTTTTT. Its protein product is CSVLSEEKLFF.

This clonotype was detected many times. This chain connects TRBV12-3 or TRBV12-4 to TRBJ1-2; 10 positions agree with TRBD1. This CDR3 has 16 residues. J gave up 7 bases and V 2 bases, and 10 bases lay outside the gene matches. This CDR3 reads CASSLSVVGQGFGYTF. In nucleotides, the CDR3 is TGTGCCAGCAGTTTATCTGTCGTGGGACAGGGGTTTGGCTACACCTTC.

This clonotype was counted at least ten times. CDR3 DNA: TGTGCCAGCAGCTTAGGCTCAGATACGCAGTATTTT. It is translated as CASSLGSDTQYF. The chain combines TRBV11-2 with TRBJ2-3; D ambiguous. Deletions cut 1 base from V and 4 bases from J, with 3 bases between. The CDR3 sequence is 12 residues long. Germline lookup yields CDR1 SGHAT and CDR2 FQNNGV.

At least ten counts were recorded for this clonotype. The CDR3 loop is CSVPGVYGYTF. CDR3 nucleotide sequence: TGCAGCGTGCCGGGTGTCTATGGCTACACCTTC. The chain carries TRBV29-1 and TRBJ1-2; the D is unclear. The V and J ends lost 6 bases and 4 bases respectively, with 9 bases between them. The CDR3 totals 11 residues. Germline CDR1 SQVTM, CDR2 ANQGSEA.

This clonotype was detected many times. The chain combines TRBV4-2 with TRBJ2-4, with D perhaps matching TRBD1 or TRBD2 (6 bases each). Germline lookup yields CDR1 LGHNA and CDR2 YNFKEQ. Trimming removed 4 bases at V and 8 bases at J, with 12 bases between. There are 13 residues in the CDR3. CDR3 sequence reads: CASSPEGGHIQYF. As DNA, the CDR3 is TGTGCCAGCAGCCCAGAGGGGGGACACATTCAGTACTTC.

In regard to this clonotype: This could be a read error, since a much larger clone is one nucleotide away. CDR3 coding DNA: TGTGCCATCAGTGGGGAGATGGGGGGTGATGAGAAGTTCTTC. Translation: CAISGEMGGDEKFF. The rearrangement joins TRBV10-3 to TRBJ2-1, with TRBD2 as a possible D gene (6 bases). The CDR3 extends over 14 amino acids. Germline V lookup: CDR1 ENHRY, CDR2 SYGVKD.

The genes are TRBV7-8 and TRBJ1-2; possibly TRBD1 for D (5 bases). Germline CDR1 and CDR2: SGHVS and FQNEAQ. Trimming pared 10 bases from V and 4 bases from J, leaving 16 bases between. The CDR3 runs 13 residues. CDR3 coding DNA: TGTGCCACGGCCCTATTGGGGACCTATGGCTACACCTTC. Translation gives CATALLGTYGYTF.

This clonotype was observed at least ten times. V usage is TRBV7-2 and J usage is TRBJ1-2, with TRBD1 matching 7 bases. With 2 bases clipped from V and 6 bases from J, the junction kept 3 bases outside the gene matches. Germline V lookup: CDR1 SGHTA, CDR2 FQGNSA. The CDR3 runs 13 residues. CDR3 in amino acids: CASSLTRGHGYTF. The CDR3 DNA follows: TGTGCCAGCAGCTTAACGAGGGGGCATGGCTACACCTTC.

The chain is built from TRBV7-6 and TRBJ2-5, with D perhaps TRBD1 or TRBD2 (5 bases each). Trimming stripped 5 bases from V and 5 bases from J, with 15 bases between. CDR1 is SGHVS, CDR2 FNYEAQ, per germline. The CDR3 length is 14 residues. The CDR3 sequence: CASSILLGVETQYF. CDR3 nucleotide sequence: TGTGCCAGCAGCATCTTGTTGGGGGTTGAGACCCAGTACTTC.

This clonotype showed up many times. CDR3 region: CASRRLAGARDTGELFF. The CDR3 DNA reads TGTGCCAGCAGAAGACTAGCGGGGGCCAGGGACACCGGGGAGCTGTTTTTT. This chain joins TRBV5-6 and TRBJ2-2; 12 bases align to TRBD2. The germline CDR1 and CDR2 sequences are SGHDT and YYEEEE. The trim removed 5 bases at V and 3 bases at J, leaving 8 bases unmatched. The CDR3 is 17 amino acids.

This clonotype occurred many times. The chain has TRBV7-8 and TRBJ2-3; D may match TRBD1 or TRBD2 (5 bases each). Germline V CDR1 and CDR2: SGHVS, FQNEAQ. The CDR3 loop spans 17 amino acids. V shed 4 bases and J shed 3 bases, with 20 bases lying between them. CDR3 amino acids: CASSSRPGTTKTDTQYF. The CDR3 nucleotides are TGTGCCAGCAGCTCTCGCCCCGGGACCACAAAGACAGATACGCAGTATTTT.

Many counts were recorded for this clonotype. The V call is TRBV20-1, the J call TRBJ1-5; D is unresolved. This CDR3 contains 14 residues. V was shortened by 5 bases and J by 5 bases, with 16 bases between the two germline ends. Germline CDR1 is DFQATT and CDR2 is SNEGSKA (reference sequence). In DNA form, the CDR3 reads TGCAGTGCTCATTCCCCACAGCGACATCAGCCCCAGCATTTT. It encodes CSAHSPQRHQPQHF.

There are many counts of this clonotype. CDR3 nucleotides: TGCGCCAGCAGCTTGTCCAGTAGCGGGGTACAAGAGACCCAGTACTTC. Translated, it gives CASSLSSSGVQETQYF. The gene calls are TRBV5-1 and TRBJ2-5; 8 bases are a match to TRBD2. This CDR3 contains 16 residues. Looked up from germline, CDR1 is SGHRS and CDR2 is YFSETQ. V shed 1 base, J shed 2 bases, and the junction held 7 bases outside the gene matches.

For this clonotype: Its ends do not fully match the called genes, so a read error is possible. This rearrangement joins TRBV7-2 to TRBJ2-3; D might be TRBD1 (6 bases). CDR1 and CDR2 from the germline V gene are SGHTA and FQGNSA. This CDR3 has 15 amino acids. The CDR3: CASSLAGAHTDTHYF. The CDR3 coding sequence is TGTGCCAGCAGCTTAGCGGGGGCACACACCGATACGCACTATTTT. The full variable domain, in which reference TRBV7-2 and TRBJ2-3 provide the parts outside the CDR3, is GAGVSQSPSNKVTEKGKDVELRCDPISGHTALYWYRQSLGQGLEFLIYFQGNSAPDKSGLPSDRFSAERTGGSVSTLTIQRTQQEDSAVYLCASSLAGAHTDTHYFGPGTRLTVL.

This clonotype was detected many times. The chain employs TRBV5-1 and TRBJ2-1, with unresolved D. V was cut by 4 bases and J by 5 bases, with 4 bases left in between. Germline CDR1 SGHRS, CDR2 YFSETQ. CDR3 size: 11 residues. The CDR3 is CASSRDNEQFF. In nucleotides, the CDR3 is TGCGCCAGCAGCCGAGACAATGAGCAGTTCTTC. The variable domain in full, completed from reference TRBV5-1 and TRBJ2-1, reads KAGVTQTPRYLIKTRGQQVTLSCSPISGHRSVSWYQQTPGQGLQFLFEYFSETQRNKGNFPGRFSGRQFSNSRSEMNVSTLELGDSALYLCASSRDNEQFFGPGTRLTVL.

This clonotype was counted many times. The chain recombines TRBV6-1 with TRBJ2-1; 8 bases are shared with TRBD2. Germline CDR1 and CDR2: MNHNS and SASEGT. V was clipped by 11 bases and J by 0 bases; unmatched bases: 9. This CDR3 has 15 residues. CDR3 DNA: TGTGCCTCCTATAGTAGCGGGACCTCCTACAATGAGCAGTTCTTC. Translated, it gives CASYSSGTSYNEQFF.

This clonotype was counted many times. In DNA, the CDR3 is TGTGCCAGCAGCTTGGCCAAGATTTCGGCTAGTAATGAGCAGTTCTTC. Residues: CASSLAKISASNEQFF. This chain links TRBV5-6 with TRBJ2-1; D remains unclear. In germline, CDR1 is SGHDT, CDR2 YYEEEE. The V and J ends lost 0 bases and 7 bases respectively, with 17 bases between them. The CDR3 sequence is 16 residues long.

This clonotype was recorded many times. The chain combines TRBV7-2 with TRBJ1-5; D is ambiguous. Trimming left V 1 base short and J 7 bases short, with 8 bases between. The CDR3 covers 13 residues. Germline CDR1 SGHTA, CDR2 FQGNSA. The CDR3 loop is CASSLDRKQPQHF. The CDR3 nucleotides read TGTGCCAGCAGCTTAGATCGAAAACAGCCCCAGCATTTT.

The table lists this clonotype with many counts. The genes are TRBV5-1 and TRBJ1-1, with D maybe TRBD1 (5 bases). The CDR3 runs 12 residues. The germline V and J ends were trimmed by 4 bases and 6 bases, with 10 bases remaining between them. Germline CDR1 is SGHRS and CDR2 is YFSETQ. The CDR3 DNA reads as TGCGCCAGCAGCGGGGCCGGCCCTGAAGCTTTCTTT. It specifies CASSGAGPEAFF.

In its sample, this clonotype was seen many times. The CDR3 loop is CASSYNTRGNTIYF. The DNA of the CDR3 is TGTGCCAGCAGTTACAACACTCGCGGAAACACCATATATTTT. V and J are TRBV6-5 and TRBJ1-3; the D is unclear. The CDR3 is 14 amino acids. V lost 2 bases, J lost 4 bases, and 9 bases lay in between. CDR1 is MNHEY, CDR2 SVGAGI, per germline.